Presented here are 17 T cell receptor beta chains from one specimen sequenced in a study of sequential checkpoint blockade in melanoma. The treatment is: randomized to nivolumab then ipilimumab (arm A) or the reverse (arm B). TCRdb's copy holds only in-frame clones and misses some; the assay was immunoSEQ multiplex PCR. The sample has roughly 18,000 clones, approximately 74% seen once; the top ten hold 34%. Specimen: CD8+ T cells sorted from blood (inferred from file names), collected from a patient given nivolumab and ipilimumab in sequence. The receptors here all came from a human donor with melanoma.

The chain combines TRBV11-1 with TRBJ2-7; 9 nucleotides align to TRBD1. The CDR3 spans 15 residues. V shed 5 bases, J shed 1 base, and the junction held 6 bases outside the gene matches. Germline CDR1 SGHAT, CDR2 FQDESV (reference sequence). The DNA of the CDR3 is TGTGCCAGCAGCGCCGGGACAGGGCCATCCTACGAGCAGTACTTC. As protein: CASSAGTGPSYEQYF.

The chain carries TRBV6-5 and TRBJ1-1; 7 nucleotides match TRBD1. This CDR3 contains 15 residues. V lost 0 bases and J lost 1; bases outside the gene matches: 2. The germline V gene encodes CDR1 MNHEY and CDR2 SVGAGI. CDR3 amino acids: CASSYSTGRNTEAFF. CDR3 nucleotide sequence: TGTGCCAGCAGTTACTCGACAGGGAGGAACACTGAAGCTTTCTTT.

This chain uses TRBV5-1 with TRBJ2-7, with D possibly being TRBD1 or TRBD2 (5 bases each). V was clipped by 4 bases and J by 3 bases, with 14 bases between them. The CDR3 has 14 amino acids. CDR1 and CDR2 from the germline V gene are SGHRS and YFSETQ. CDR3 coding DNA: TGCGCCAGCAGCCTGGACTGGGGCGGCTACGAGCAGTACTTC. It codes for CASSLDWGGYEQYF.

Note on this clone: Other DNA sequences in this sample translate to the same CDR3. V gene TRBV10-2 combines with J gene TRBJ2-7; 8 bases align to TRBD1. CDR1 is WSHSY and CDR2 is SAAADI in the germline V gene. CDR3 length: 14 amino acids. V was clipped by 6 bases and J by 2 bases; unmatched bases: 6. The CDR3 spells CASSLGQGAYEQYF. CDR3 sequence (DNA): TGCGCCAGCAGCCTAGGACAGGGCGCCTACGAGCAGTACTTC.

The chain links TRBV6-5 to TRBJ2-3, with 10 bases matching TRBD2. J was trimmed by 4 bases and V by 3 bases; bases with no gene match: 7. The CDR3 runs to 16 residues. Looked up from germline, CDR1 is MNHEY and CDR2 is SVGAGI. The CDR3 protein is CASSYLAGGHSDTQYF. Here the CDR3 DNA reads TGTGCCAGCAGTTATTTAGCGGGGGGCCACTCAGATACGCAGTATTTT.

The chain combines TRBV4-3 with TRBJ2-2, with 7 bases identical to TRBD1. The V gene's germline CDR1 is LGHNA and CDR2 YSLEER. The length of the CDR3 is 14 residues. V dropped 8 bases and J dropped 3; count of bases not matched to a gene: 6. Written as DNA, the CDR3 is TGCGCCAGCGGAATAACAGGGGACACCGGGGAGCTGTTTTTT. As protein: CASGITGDTGELFF.

The V call is TRBV4-2, the J call TRBJ2-5; perhaps TRBD1 as D (7 bases). V was pared by 3 bases and J by 2 bases, with 16 bases between. Germline CDR1 and CDR2: LGHNA and YNFKEQ. The CDR3 extends over 16 amino acids. In DNA, the CDR3 is TGTGCCAGCAGCCAGGTCGGGGGACAGACACAAGAGACCCAGTACTTC. As protein: CASSQVGGQTQETQYF.

This clone was observed a handful of times. The chain uses TRBV9 and TRBJ1-1, with a weak D call TRBD1 (5 bases). The CDR3 is 12 residues long. Trimming cost V 0 bases and J 10 bases, with 10 bases left between them. CDR1 SGDLS and CDR2 YYNGEE come from the germline V gene. The chain's CDR3 is CASSVGNGGAFF. The CDR3 coding sequence is TGTGCCAGCAGCGTAGGGAACGGGGGAGCTTTCTTT.

The genes are TRBV9 and TRBJ2-5, with 11 positions matching TRBD2. The J call is doubtful: the DNA matches TRBJ2-7 better. The CDR3 contains 16 residues. Germline-derived CDR1 and CDR2 are SGDLS and YYNGEE. CDR3 sequence (DNA): TGTGCCAGCAGCGGACCAGGGACTAGCGGATCCTACGAGCAGTACTTC. Its translation is CASSGPGTSGSYEQYF.

This clone showed up just once. CDR3: CASGLASTGELFF. CDR3 in DNA: TGTGCTAGTGGTTTGGCCAGCACCGGGGAGCTGTTTTTT. V gene TRBV12-5 combines with J gene TRBJ2-2; the D is unclear. Deletions cut 1 base from V and 4 bases from J, with 4 bases between. The germline V gene encodes CDR1 LGHNT and CDR2 FRNRAP. This CDR3 region has 13 residues.

There are a few counts of this clone. The identical CDR3 is also encoded by other nucleotide sequences in the sample. The chain uses TRBV6-5 and TRBJ2-1; D is possibly TRBD2 (6 bases). The CDR3 is 15 residues long. Per the germline V gene, CDR1 is MNHEY and CDR2 is SVGAGI. V dropped 1 base and J dropped 9 bases, with 16 bases sitting between them. CDR3 protein: CASSYLSGSQREQFF. The CDR3 DNA reads as TGTGCCAGCAGTTACTTATCCGGGAGTCAACGTGAGCAGTTCTTC.

Only a few counts were recorded for this clone. The chain carries TRBV2 and TRBJ2-7, with D possibly matching TRBD1 (6 bases). V lost 5 bases to trimming and J lost 3 bases, with 14 bases between them. CDR3 size: 14 residues. CDR1 is SNHLY and CDR2 is FYNNEI in the germline V gene. CDR3 in DNA: TGTGCCAGCAGTACCGGGGACAAAATCTACGAGCAGTACTTC. The encoded protein is CASSTGDKIYEQYF.

The V and J genes are TRBV11-2 and TRBJ1-5; D unclear. Trimming stripped 1 base from V and 5 bases from J, with 9 bases between. CDR3 length equals 14 residues. Germline CDR1 reads SGHAT; CDR2 reads FQNNGV. The CDR3 sequence: CASSLVGRYQPQHF. DNA for the CDR3: TGTGCCAGCAGCTTAGTTGGCAGATATCAGCCCCAGCATTTT.

This rearrangement joins TRBV23-1 to TRBJ2-5; 7 bases map to TRBD2. TRBV23-1 is an open reading frame whose function is uncertain. This CDR3 is 15 amino acids long. Trimming at V came to 2 bases and at J to 0 bases, leaving 3 bases not matched to a gene. The CDR3 DNA is TGCGCCAGCAGTCAAACGGGGAGGGACCAAGAGACCCAGTACTTC. Its protein is CASSQTGRDQETQYF.

In its sample, this clone was seen a few times. This chain uses TRBV21-1 with TRBJ2-7; the D call of TRBD2 is as the table states it, not checked on the DNA. TRBV21-1 has pseudogene status. The CDR3 sequence is 17 residues long. Here the CDR3 reads CASTTRPGLAGTYEQYF. CDR3 coding DNA: TGTGCCAGCACCACCCGGCCGGGACTAGCGGGAACCTACGAGCAGTACTTC.

The chain joins TRBV11-2 to TRBJ2-2, with D possibly being TRBD2 (6 bases). Germline lookup yields CDR1 SGHAT and CDR2 FQNNGV. The CDR3 consists of 16 residues. Deletions cut 3 bases from V and 4 bases from J, with 15 bases between. The CDR3 reads CASSFYSGDTTGELFF. CDR3 DNA sequence: TGTGCCAGCAGCTTTTATTCGGGAGACACCACCGGGGAGCTGTTTTTT.

This chain links TRBV15 with TRBJ2-7, with 7 bases matching TRBD2. The ends lost 5 bases at V and 2 bases at J; junction bases unmatched: 12. The CDR3 is 16 amino acids. CDR1 and CDR2 (germline): LNHNV, YYDKDF (reference sequence). The CDR3 spells CATSPRGDGGTYEQYF. The CDR3 nucleotides are TGTGCCACCAGCCCCCGGGGGGACGGGGGAACCTACGAGCAGTACTTC.